This TCR beta chain was sequenced during a study of cytomegalovirus exposure and HLA in healthy donors. Findings of the study overall: Whilst most TCR sequences proved rare, a subset of public TCRs occurred across many donors.

The ends were cut back, 2 bases at V and 7 bases at J, with 9 bases in the middle. Germline V gene sequence: CDR1 WNHNN, CDR2 SYGVQD (reference sequence). The CDR3 extends over 13 amino acids. On this clone: Its target is unknown.

Both 60 Vbeta primers and 13 Jbeta primers went into the PCR. Using immunoSEQ multiplex PCR, the repertoire was profiled, and TCRdb retains in-frame clones only, with some absent. The sample includes 95,000 to 150,000 clones, about 8.6% of them seen just once. This chain joins TRBV10-1 and TRBJ2-4; D gene ambiguous. What was sequenced was PBMCs. The receptor's source is a woman in her thirties or forties in good health and CMV-seropositive. The CDR3 here is CASSEETWNIQYF. The CDR3 nucleotides read TGCGCCAGCAGTGAGGAGACTTGGAACATTCAGTACTTC.